The clone carrying this TCR beta chain was detected only once. What it binds is unknown. The source of the sample is a study of CD8+CD57+ T cells in acquired aplastic anemia. Study information: The mean DNA yield obtained from sorted CD4+ and CD8+ cells came to around 3 ug. The study, taken as a whole, reports: CD8+ Simpson's diversity did not differ significantly between patients and controls.

Genomic DNA, serving as template, underwent TCR beta VDJ and CDR3 profiling. Each CDR3 protein gets one entry after TCRdb re-called the reads with MiXCR. The sample lists about 270,000 distinct CDR3 sequences, roughly half seen once, with roughly 8% in the top ten. CDR1 DFQATT and CDR2 SNEGSKA come from the germline V gene (reference sequence). Germline trimming cut 3 bases from V and 2 bases from J; bases unmatched to any gene: 5. The CDR3 contains 14 residues. V usage is TRBV20-1 and J usage is TRBJ2-3; TRBD2 agrees at 7 bases. This clonotype originated in a human donor with severe aplastic anemia or a healthy control (not recorded which). The specimen sequenced was sorted CD4+, CD8+, or CD8+CD57+ T cells (not recorded which) from PBMCs. The CDR3 DNA follows: TGCAGTGCTAGTTTGCGGGAGTACACAGATACGCAGTATTTT. Its protein product is CSASLREYTDTQYF.